The 20 T cell receptor beta chains in this list originate from one sample, sequenced in a study of cytomegalovirus exposure and HLA in healthy donors. The data were produced by immunoSEQ multiplex PCR, yet TCRdb's version contains in-frame clones alone and is incomplete. The sample has about 340,000 clones; 86% are singletons. The sample comprised PBMCs. Every receptor here comes from a woman aged 18-29 years in good health and CMV-seronegative.

This chain links TRBV27 with TRBJ2-7, with TRBD1 matching over 7 bases. The CDR3 consists of 16 residues. V shed 5 bases, J shed 2 bases, and the junction held 12 bases outside the gene matches. Germline CDR1 MNHEY, CDR2 SMNVEV (reference sequence). The CDR3 DNA reads TGTGCCAGCAGTCTCCGTTTTGGACAGGCCCCCTACGAGCAGTACTTC. Translating it yields CASSLRFGQAPYEQYF.

The chain links TRBV5-4 to TRBJ2-7, with D possibly being TRBD2 (6 bases). Trimming stripped 0 bases from V and 2 bases from J, with 18 bases between. This CDR3 is 17 amino acids long. The germline gives CDR1 SGHNT, CDR2 YYREEE (reference sequence). This CDR3 is CASSLAGGGKSPYEQYF. CDR3 nucleotide sequence: TGTGCCAGCAGCTTGGCCGGTGGGGGGAAGAGCCCCTACGAGCAGTACTTC.

This clone was counted a single time. The gene calls are TRBV7-2 and TRBJ2-5; 13 positions agree with TRBD2. The V and J ends lost 3 bases and 6 bases, in that order; junction bases with no gene match: 7. CDR1 is SGHTA, CDR2 FQGNSA, per germline. The CDR3 has 16 residues. The CDR3 sequence: CASSFPGLAGAKTQYF. CDR3 coding DNA: TGTGCCAGCAGCTTCCCAGGACTAGCGGGAGCGAAGACCCAGTACTTC.

This chain links TRBV6-5 with TRBJ2-5; tentative D call: TRBD1 (6 bases). The germline V and J ends were trimmed by 2 bases and 2 bases, with 15 bases remaining between them. The CDR3 extends over 16 amino acids. CDR1 is MNHEY, CDR2 SVGAGI, per germline. This CDR3 is CASSYLQGGGQETQYF. The CDR3 DNA sequence: TGTGCCAGCAGTTACCTACAGGGTGGGGGACAAGAGACCCAGTACTTC.

This clone was counted a single time. The J gene is TRBJ2-5, the V gene TRBV19; 7 nucleotides line up with TRBD2. Germline trimming cut 8 bases from V and 1 base from J; bases unmatched to any gene: 10. This CDR3 region has 15 residues. From germline, CDR1 is LNHDA and CDR2 SQIVND (reference sequence). Here the CDR3 DNA reads TGTGCCAGTTCCCGAAGCGGGATACGCCAAGAGACCCAGTACTTC. Translation: CASSRSGIRQETQYF. The whole variable domain, filled in from reference TRBV19 and TRBJ2-5, reads DGGITQSPKYLFRKEGQNVTLSCEQNLNHDAMYWYRQDPGQGLRLIYYSQIVNDFQKGDIAEGYSVSREKKESFPLTVTSAQKNPTAFYLCASSRSGIRQETQYFGPGTRLLVL.

The chain uses TRBV6-5 and TRBJ1-5, with D possibly matching TRBD1 (5 bases). The CDR3 runs 13 residues. The germline CDR1 and CDR2 sequences are MNHEY and SVGAGI. Trimming removed 4 bases at V and 7 bases at J, with 11 bases between. CDR3 in amino acids: CASSSLGAQPQHF. In DNA form, the CDR3 reads TGTGCCAGCAGTTCGTTAGGGGCCCAGCCCCAGCATTTT.

This chain joins TRBV7-2 and TRBJ2-5; D might be TRBD2 (5 bases). V lost 5 bases and J lost 1, with 14 bases in between. There are 15 residues in the CDR3. Germline CDR1 reads SGHTA; CDR2 reads FQGNSA. CDR3 in amino acids: CASSPSSGTQETQYF. The CDR3 DNA reads TGTGCCAGCAGCCCCTCCAGCGGAACCCAAGAGACCCAGTACTTC. Based on the CDR3 plus reference TRBV7-2 and TRBJ2-5, the full variable domain is GAGVSQSPSNKVTEKGKDVELRCDPISGHTALYWYRQSLGQGLEFLIYFQGNSAPDKSGLPSDRFSAERTGGSVSTLTIQRTQQEDSAVYLCASSPSSGTQETQYFGPGTRLLVL.

This chain joins TRBV29-1 and TRBJ2-7; perhaps TRBD2 as D (5 bases). V lost 2 bases to trimming and J lost 7 bases, with 9 bases between them. Germline loops: CDR1 SQVTM, CDR2 ANQGSEA. This CDR3 has 11 amino acids. The CDR3 loop is CSVERRGEQYF. In nucleotides, the CDR3 is TGCAGCGTTGAAAGGCGAGGGGAGCAGTACTTC.

The gene calls are TRBV5-1 and TRBJ2-5; possible D gene TRBD1, 5 bases. There are 11 residues in the CDR3. The germline V gene encodes CDR1 SGHRS and CDR2 YFSETQ. Trimming stripped 5 bases from V and 5 bases from J, with 7 bases between. The CDR3 nucleotides are TGCGCCAGCAGAAAGGGGGAGACCCAGTACTTC. Amino acids: CASRKGETQYF.

The chain links TRBV7-9 to TRBJ2-6, with D unclear. Trimming took 6 bases from V and 0 from J, leaving 12 bases between them. The CDR3 length is 16 residues. Germline CDR1 is SEHNR and CDR2 is FQNEAQ (reference sequence). The CDR3 DNA follows: TGTGCCAGCAGGACTGTAGGATCCTCTGGGGCCAACGTCCTGACTTTC. Its protein is CASRTVGSSGANVLTF. Looking up the rest from reference TRBV7-9 and TRBJ2-6 gives the full variable domain: DTGVSQNPRHKITKRGQNVTFRCDPISEHNRLYWYRQTLGQGPEFLTYFQNEAQLEKSRLLSDRFSAERPKGSFSTLEIQRTEQGDSAMYLCASRTVGSSGANVLTFGAGSRLTVL.

CDR3 amino acids: CASSQDRGYTEAFF. CDR3 bases: TGCGCCAGCAGCCAGGACAGGGGGTACACTGAAGCTTTCTTT. The rearrangement joins TRBV4-3 to TRBJ1-1; 10 bases fit TRBD1. This CDR3 is 14 amino acids long. The V gene's germline CDR1 is LGHNA and CDR2 YSLEER. Unmatched junction bases numbered 1, after V lost 3 bases and J lost 3 bases.

J is TRBJ1-2 and V is TRBV5-5; a weak D match, TRBD1 (6 bases). The V end lost 3 bases, the J end lost 1 base, and 13 bases lay between the germline ends. CDR1 is SGHKS and CDR2 is YYEKEE in the germline V gene (reference sequence). The CDR3 extends over 15 amino acids. DNA for the CDR3: TGTGCCAGCAGCTGGGCGGGGGCCCTTAACTATGGCTACACCTTC. It encodes CASSWAGALNYGYTF.

The chain uses TRBV11-3 and TRBJ2-5, with 13 nucleotides matching TRBD2. This CDR3 is 16 amino acids long. The J segment lost 2 bases and the V segment lost 5 bases, leaving 5 bases of the junction unmatched. CDR1 is SGHNT, CDR2 YENEEA, per germline. CDR3 protein: CASSPGLAGPQETQYF. The CDR3 coding sequence is TGTGCCAGCAGCCCGGGACTAGCGGGGCCACAAGAGACCCAGTACTTC.

The V call is TRBV4-2, the J call TRBJ2-7; 11 bases fit TRBD2. CDR3 length: 17 residues. Germline-derived CDR1 and CDR2 are LGHNA and YNFKEQ. After removal of 0 bases from V and 2 bases from J, the junction contained 6 bases not matched to a gene. As DNA, the CDR3 is TGTGCCAGCAGCCAAGATAGGACTAGCGGGCCTACCTACGAGCAGTACTTC. Translating gives CASSQDRTSGPTYEQYF.

The rearrangement uses TRBV7-2 and TRBJ2-7; D might be TRBD1 (6 bases). Trimming shortened V by 5 bases and J by 2 bases, and 19 bases separated the two germline ends. The CDR3 has 16 residues. Germline CDR1 is SGHTA and CDR2 is FQGNSA. In DNA, the CDR3 is TGTGCCAGCAGCCCTCAATTGGCTGACAGGCCCTACGAGCAGTACTTC. Translated, it gives CASSPQLADRPYEQYF.

The rearrangement joins TRBV5-1 to TRBJ2-1; 12 bases fit TRBD2. The V and J ends lost 4 bases and 3 bases, in that order; junction bases with no gene match: 5. Germline values: CDR1 SGHRS, CDR2 YFSETQ. The CDR3 extends over 16 amino acids. In DNA form, the CDR3 reads TGCGCCAGCAGCCTACTAGCGGGAGGCCTCTACAATGAGCAGTTCTTC. Its protein is CASSLLAGGLYNEQFF.

The chain is built from TRBV6-5 and TRBJ2-5; 9 nucleotides agree with TRBD1. With V trimmed by 5 bases and J by 5 bases, 9 bases remained unmatched. The CDR3 totals 15 residues. Germline V CDR1 and CDR2: MNHEY, SVGAGI. This CDR3 reads CASSPGQGSWETQYF. CDR3 DNA sequence: TGTGCCAGCAGTCCGGGACAGGGATCTTGGGAGACCCAGTACTTC.

This clone occurred a few times. The J gene is TRBJ1-1, the V gene TRBV5-4; 9 bases line up with TRBD1. The germline gives CDR1 SGHNT, CDR2 YYREEE (reference sequence). The ends lost 3 bases at V and 7 bases at J; junction bases unmatched: 13. The CDR3 is made up of 16 amino acids. CDR3 sequence reads: CASSSASRDRDGEAFF. DNA of the CDR3: TGTGCCAGCAGCTCCGCGTCCCGGGACAGGGACGGTGAAGCTTTCTTT.

This clone was recorded once. The V gene is TRBV29-1, the J gene TRBJ2-1, with D possibly matching TRBD2 (6 bases). CDR3 size: 14 residues. The germline gives CDR1 SQVTM, CDR2 ANQGSEA. V was trimmed by 7 bases and J by 6 bases, leaving 19 bases between them. In nucleotides, the CDR3 is TGCAGCGCAGCCGCGGGGAGTGGTAGCAATGAGCAGTTCTTC. Amino acids: CSAAAGSGSNEQFF.

The rearrangement uses TRBV28 and TRBJ2-7; 7 bases map to TRBD1. Germline V gene lookup returns CDR1 MDHEN and CDR2 SYDVKM. CDR3 length: 16 amino acids. J gave up 4 bases and V 1 base, and 10 bases lay outside the gene matches. CDR3 region: CASSLFGPTGKYEQYF. The CDR3, as DNA: TGTGCCAGCAGTTTATTTGGCCCGACAGGGAAATACGAGCAGTACTTC.